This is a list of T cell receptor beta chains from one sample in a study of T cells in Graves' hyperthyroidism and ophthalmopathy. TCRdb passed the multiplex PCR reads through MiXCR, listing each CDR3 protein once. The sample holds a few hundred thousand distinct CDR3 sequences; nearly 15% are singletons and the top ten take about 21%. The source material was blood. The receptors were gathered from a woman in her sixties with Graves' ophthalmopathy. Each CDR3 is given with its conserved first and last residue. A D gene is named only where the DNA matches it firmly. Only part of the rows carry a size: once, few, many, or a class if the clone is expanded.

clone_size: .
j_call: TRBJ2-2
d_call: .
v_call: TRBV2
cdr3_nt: TGTGCCAGCAGTGTCCTGGACATCTCGAACACCGGGGAGCTGTTTTTT
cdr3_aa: CASSVLDISNTGELFF

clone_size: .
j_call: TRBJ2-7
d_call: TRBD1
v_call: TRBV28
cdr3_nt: TGTGCCAGCAGTTTAAGTCGGACAGGGGGCGAGCAGTACTTC
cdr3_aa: CASSLSRTGGEQYF

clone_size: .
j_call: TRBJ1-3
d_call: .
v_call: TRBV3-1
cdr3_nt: TGTGCCAGCAGCCAAGGAGCCAACACCATATATTTT
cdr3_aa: CASSQGANTIYF

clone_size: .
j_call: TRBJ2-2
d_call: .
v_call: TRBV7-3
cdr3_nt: TGTGCCAGCAGCTTATTATCCGGGGCGCCCAACACCGGGGAGCTGTTTTTT
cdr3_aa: CASSLLSGAPNTGELFF

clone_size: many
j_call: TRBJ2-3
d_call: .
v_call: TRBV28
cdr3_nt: TGTGCCAACCAACCCCAACACAGGGTGAGCGAGGGGGTGGGCACAGATACGCAGTATTTT
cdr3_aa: CANQPQHRVSEGVGTDTQYF

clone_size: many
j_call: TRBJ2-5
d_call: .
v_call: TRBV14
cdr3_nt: TGTGCCAGCAGCCAAGCGGGCAGGGGTGGAGCACAAGAGACCCAGTACTTC
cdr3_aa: CASSQAGRGGAQETQYF

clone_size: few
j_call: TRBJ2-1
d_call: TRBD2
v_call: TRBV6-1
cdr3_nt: TGTGCCAGCAGGAGGACTAGCTACAATGAGCAGTTCTTC
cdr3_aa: CASRRTSYNEQFF

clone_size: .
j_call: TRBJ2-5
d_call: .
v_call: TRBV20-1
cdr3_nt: TGCAGTGCCCGGGAGGGGACAGGCAGTGGGGAGACCCAGTACTTC
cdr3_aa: CSAREGTGSGETQYF

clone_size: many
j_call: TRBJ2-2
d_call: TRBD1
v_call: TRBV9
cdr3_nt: TGTGCCAGCAGCACCCCACAGGGGAGCACCGGGGAGCTGTTTTTT
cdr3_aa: CASSTPQGSTGELFF

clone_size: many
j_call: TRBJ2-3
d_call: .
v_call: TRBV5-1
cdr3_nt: TGCGCCAGCAGCTTGGCCGAGGGGATCACAGATACGCAGTATTTT
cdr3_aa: CASSLAEGITDTQYF

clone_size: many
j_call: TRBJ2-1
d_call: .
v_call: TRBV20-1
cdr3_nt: TGCAGTGCCAATGGGGGTTACAATGAGCAGTTCTTC
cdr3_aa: CSANGGYNEQFF

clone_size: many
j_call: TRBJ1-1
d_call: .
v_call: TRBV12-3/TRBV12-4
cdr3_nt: TGTGCCAGCAAATACCCGGGGAACACTGAAGCTTTCTTT
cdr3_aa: CASKYPGNTEAFF

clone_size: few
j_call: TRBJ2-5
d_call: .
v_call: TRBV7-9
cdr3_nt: TGTGCCAGCAGCCAAGAGGGGCAGGGGGGAGAGACCCAGTACTTC
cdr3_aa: CASSQEGQGGETQYF

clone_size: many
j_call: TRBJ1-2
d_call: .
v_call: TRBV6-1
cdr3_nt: TGTGCCAGCAGTGAATCAACAGGAAGATACTATGGCTACACCTTC
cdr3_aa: CASSESTGRYYGYTF

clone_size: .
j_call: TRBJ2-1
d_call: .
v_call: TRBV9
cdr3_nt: TGTGCCAGCAGCGTAGGGACCCTCAATGAGCAGTTCTTC
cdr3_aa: CASSVGTLNEQFF

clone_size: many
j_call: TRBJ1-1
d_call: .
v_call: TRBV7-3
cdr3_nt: TGTGCCAGCAGCCGAGGGGCGGCGAGCACTGAAGCTTTCTTT
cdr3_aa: CASSRGAASTEAFF

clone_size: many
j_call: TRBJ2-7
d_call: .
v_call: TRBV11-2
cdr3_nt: TGTGCCAGCAGCTTGGGGTGGACACAATCGAACTCCTACGAGCAGTACTTC
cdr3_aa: CASSLGWTQSNSYEQYF

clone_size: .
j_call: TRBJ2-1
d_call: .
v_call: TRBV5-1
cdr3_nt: TGTGCCAGCAGCTTGGAACCGAACAATGAGCAGTTCTTC
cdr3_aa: CASSLEPNNEQFF

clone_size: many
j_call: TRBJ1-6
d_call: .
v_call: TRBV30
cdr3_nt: TGTGCCTGGAGCGTCGGGAGGGGTTCCAATTCACCCCTCCACTTT
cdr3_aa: CAWSVGRGSNSPLHF

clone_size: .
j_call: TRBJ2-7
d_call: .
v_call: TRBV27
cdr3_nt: TGTGCCAGCAGCCCCCCAGACGAGCAGTACTTC
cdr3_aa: CASSPPDEQYF

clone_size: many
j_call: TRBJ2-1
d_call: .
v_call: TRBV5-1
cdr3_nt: TGCGCCAGCAGCTTGGCAGACGGGAGCTCCTACAATGAGCAGTTCTTC
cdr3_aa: CASSLADGSSYNEQFF

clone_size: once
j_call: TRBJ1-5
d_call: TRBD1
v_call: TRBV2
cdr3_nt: TGTGCCAGCAGTCCCTACGCAGGGGGCGAACAGCCCCAGCATTTT
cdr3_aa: CASSPYAGGEQPQHF

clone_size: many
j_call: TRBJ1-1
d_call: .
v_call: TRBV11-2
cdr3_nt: TGTGCCAGCAGCTTAGGCGGTGTTGGGGCTTTCTTT
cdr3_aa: CASSLGGVGAFF

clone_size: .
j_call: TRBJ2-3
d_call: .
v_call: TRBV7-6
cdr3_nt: TGTGCCAGCAGCTTAACGCCCACTACGGGTACGCAGTATTTT
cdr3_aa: CASSLTPTTGTQYF

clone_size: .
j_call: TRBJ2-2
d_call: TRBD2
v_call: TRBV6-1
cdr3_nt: TGTGCCAGCAGGACGGGAGGGGTCGGGGAGCTGTTTTTT
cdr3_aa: CASRTGGVGELFF

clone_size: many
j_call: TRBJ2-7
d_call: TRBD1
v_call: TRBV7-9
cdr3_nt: TGTGCCAGCAGCTCCCTAGGACAGGGCCTCTACGAGCAGTACTTC
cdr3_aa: CASSSLGQGLYEQYF

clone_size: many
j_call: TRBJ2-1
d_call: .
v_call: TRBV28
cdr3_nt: TGTGCCAGCAGTTTTGTCGATGAGCAGTTCTTC
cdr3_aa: CASSFVDEQFF

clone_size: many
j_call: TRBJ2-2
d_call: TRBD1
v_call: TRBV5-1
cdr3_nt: TGCGCCAGCAGCTCGACAGGGGGCGCGGGCACCGGGGAGCTGTTTTTT
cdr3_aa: CASSSTGGAGTGELFF

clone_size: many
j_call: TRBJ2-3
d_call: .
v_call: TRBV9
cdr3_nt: TGTGCCAGCAGCCCCAGGACAGCCCGACCCACAGATACGCAGTATTTT
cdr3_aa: CASSPRTARPTDTQYF

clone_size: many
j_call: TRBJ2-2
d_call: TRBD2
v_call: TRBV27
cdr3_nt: TGTGCCAGCAGTAGACTAGCGGGAGGTCGCGGCGGGGAGCTGTTTTTT
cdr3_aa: CASSRLAGGRGGELFF

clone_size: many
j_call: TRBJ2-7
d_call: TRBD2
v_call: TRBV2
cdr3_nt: TGTGCCAGCAAGGGACTAGCGGGAGGGGAGCAGTACTTC
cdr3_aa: CASKGLAGGEQYF

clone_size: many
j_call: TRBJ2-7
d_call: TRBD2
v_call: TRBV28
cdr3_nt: TGTGCCAGCAGTTTTCCGGCGGGGGAGCCCTACGAGCAGTACTTC
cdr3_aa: CASSFPAGEPYEQYF

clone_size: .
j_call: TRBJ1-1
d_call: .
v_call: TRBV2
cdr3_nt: TGTGCCAGCGGAATACCGTCGGGGTATATTACGGGGCAGCCGAAGGGTTCTTTCTTT
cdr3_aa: CASGIPSGYITGQPKGSFF

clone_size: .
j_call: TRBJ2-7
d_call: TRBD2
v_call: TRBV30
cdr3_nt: TGTGCCTGGAGCGGGACTAGCGGCGAGCAGTACTTC
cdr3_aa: CAWSGTSGEQYF

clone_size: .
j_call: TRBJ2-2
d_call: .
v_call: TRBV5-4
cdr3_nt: TGTGCCAGCAGCTTGGCGGGGACTGGAACCGGGGAGCTGTTTTTT
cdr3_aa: CASSLAGTGTGELFF

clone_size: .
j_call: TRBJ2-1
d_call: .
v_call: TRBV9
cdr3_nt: TGTGCCAGCAGCGTAGGTCCCCTTCTAGGGTCCTACAATGAGCAGTTCTTC
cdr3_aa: CASSVGPLLGSYNEQFF

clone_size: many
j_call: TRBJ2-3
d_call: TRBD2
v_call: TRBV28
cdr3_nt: TGTGCCAGCAGTTTAGGGACTAGACCTAATACGCAGTATTTT
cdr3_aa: CASSLGTRPNTQYF